This paragraph reports one TCR beta chain. Its specificity is unknown. This CDR3 is built from 12 residues. Germline V CDR1 and CDR2: GTSNPN, SVGIG (reference sequence). Trimming left V 4 bases short and J 1 base short, with 7 bases between. These data are taken from a study of CD8+ T cells in alopecia areata. Notes on the study in general: For lesional scalp, especially alopecia totalis/universalis, clonality was higher than in normal scalp.

Extraction and reverse transcription of RNA yielded cDNA as the sequencing template. Clones were sequenced by immunoSEQ multiplex PCR, and TCRdb holds only the in-frame ones, with some missing. The sample consists of approximately 150,000 clones, more than 45% of them appearing once. The genes are TRBV30 and TRBJ1-1; D gene ambiguous. This clonotype was obtained from a human donor with alopecia areata. Sequencing input: CD4+ T cells sorted from blood. In nucleotides, the CDR3 is TGTGCCTGGAATCGGGGGAACACTGAAGCTTTCTTT. As protein: CAWNRGNTEAFF.